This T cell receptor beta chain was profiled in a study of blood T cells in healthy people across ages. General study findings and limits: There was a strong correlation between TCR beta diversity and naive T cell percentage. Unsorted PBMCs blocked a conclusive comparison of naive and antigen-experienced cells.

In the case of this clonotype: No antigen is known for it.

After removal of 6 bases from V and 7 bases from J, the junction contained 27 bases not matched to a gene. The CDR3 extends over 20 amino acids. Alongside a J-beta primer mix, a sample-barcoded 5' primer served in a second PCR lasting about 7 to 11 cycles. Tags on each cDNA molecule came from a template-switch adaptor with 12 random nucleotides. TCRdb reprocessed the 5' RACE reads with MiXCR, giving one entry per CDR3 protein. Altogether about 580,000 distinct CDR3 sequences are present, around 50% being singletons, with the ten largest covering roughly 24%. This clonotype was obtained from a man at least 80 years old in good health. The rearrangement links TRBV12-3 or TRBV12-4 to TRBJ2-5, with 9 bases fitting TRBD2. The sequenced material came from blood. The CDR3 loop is CASSTTSGLAGLNRLGTQYF. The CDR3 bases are TGTGCCAGCAGCACCACCTCGGGGCTAGCGGGGCTAAACCGGCTAGGGACCCAGTACTTC.